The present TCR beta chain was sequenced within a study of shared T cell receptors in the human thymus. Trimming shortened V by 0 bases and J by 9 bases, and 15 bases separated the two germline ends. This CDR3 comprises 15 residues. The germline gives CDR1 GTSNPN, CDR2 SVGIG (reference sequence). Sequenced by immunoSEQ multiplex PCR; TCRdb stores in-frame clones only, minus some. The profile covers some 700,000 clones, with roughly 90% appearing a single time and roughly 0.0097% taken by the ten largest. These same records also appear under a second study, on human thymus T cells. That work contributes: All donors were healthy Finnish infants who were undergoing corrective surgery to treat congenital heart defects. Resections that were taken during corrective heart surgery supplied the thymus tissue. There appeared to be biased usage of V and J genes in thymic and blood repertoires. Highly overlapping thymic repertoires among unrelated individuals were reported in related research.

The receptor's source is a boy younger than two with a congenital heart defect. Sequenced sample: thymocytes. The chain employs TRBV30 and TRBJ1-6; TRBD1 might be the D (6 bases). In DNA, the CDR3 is TGTGCCTGGAGTGTTCGACGGCAGGGGAGTTCACCCCTCCACTTT. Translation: CAWSVRRQGSSPLHF.